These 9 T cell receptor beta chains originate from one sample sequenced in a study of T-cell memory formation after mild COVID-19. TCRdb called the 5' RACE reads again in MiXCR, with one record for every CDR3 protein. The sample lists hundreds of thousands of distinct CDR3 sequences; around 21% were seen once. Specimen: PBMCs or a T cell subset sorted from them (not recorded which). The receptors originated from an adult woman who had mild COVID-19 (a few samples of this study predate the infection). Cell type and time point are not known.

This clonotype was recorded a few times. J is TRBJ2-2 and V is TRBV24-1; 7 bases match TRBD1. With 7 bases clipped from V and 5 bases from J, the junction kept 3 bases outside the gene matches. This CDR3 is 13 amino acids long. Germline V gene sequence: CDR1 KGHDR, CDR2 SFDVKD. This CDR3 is CATSTGETGELFF. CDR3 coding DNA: TGTGCCACCAGCACAGGGGAGACCGGGGAGCTGTTTTTT.

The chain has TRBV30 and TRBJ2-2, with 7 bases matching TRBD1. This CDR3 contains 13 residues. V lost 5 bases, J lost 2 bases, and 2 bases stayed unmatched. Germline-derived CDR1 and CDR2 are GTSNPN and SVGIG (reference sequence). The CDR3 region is CAWDRVNTGELFF. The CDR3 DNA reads TGTGCCTGGGACAGGGTTAACACCGGGGAGCTGTTTTTT.

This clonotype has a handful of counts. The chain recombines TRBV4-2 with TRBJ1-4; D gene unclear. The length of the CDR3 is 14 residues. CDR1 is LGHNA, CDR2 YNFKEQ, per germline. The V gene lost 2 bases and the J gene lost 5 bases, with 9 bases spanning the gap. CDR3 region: CASSQSRGNEKLFF. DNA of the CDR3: TGTGCCAGCAGCCAATCACGCGGAAATGAAAAACTGTTTTTT.

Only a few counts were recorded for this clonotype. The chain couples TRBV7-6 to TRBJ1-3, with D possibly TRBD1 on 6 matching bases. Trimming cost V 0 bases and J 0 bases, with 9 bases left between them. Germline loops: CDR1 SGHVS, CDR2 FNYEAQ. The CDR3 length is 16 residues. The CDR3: CASSLAIGGSGNTIYF. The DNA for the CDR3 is TGTGCCAGCAGCTTAGCAATAGGGGGCTCTGGAAACACCATATATTTT.

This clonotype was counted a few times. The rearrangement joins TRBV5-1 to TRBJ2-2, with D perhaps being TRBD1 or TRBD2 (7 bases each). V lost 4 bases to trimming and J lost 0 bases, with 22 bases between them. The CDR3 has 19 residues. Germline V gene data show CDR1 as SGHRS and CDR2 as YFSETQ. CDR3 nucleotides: TGCGCCAGCAGCCGGGGGGACAGTGCATATTTCGCGAACACCGGGGAGCTGTTTTTT. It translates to CASSRGDSAYFANTGELFF.

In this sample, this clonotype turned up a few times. Written as DNA, the CDR3 is TGCGCCAGCAGCCTGGATGGGGGCGAACTGTCTTATGGCTACACCTTC. Its translation is CASSLDGGELSYGYTF. The chain has TRBV5-1 and TRBJ1-2, with D possibly TRBD1 on 6 matching bases. Germline CDR1 and CDR2: SGHRS and YFSETQ. V was pared by 4 bases and J by 5 bases, with 21 bases between. CDR3 length equals 16 residues.

CDR3: CAISPSVNEQFF. The DNA of the CDR3 is TGTGCCATCAGCCCCTCGGTGAATGAGCAGTTCTTC. This chain uses TRBV10-3 with TRBJ2-1; no firm D call. Germline assignment: CDR1 ENHRY and CDR2 SYGVKD. CDR3 length: 12 amino acids. V gave up 6 bases and J gave up 7 bases, with 10 bases separating them.

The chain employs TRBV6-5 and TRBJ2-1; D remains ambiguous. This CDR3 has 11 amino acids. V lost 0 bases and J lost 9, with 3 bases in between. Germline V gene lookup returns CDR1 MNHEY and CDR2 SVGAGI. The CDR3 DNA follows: TGTGCCAGCAGTTACTCGAGTGAGCAGTTCTTC. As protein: CASSYSSEQFF.

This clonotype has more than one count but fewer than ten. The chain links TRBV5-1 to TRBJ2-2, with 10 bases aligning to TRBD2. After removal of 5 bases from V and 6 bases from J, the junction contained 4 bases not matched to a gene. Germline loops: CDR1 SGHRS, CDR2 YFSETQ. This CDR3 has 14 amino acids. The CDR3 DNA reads TGCGCCAGCAGAGTAGCGGGAGGCCCCGGGGAGCTGTTTTTT. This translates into CASRVAGGPGELFF.